This T cell receptor (beta chain) was documented in a study of T-cell memory formation after mild COVID-19. About the study: TCR clustering was largely donor specific.

Points from the study as a whole: CD4+ contracting clones were found mainly in CM and EM, and CD8+ ones in EMRA.

At least ten counts were recorded for this clonotype. Its antigen remains unknown. Using its own MiXCR run on the 5' RACE reads, TCRdb lists one record per CDR3 protein. The sample lists fewer than 700,000 distinct CDR3 sequences; less than 25% were seen once. CDR1 SEHNR and CDR2 FQNEAQ come from the germline V gene (reference sequence). Trimming pared 1 base from V and 0 bases from J, leaving 4 bases between. The CDR3 has 13 amino acids. Sequenced: PBMCs or a T cell subset sorted from them (not recorded which). The origin of this receptor is an adult woman who had mild COVID-19 (a few samples of this study predate the infection). Cell type and time point are not known. The V gene is TRBV7-9, the J gene TRBJ2-7; D is ambiguous. The CDR3 DNA reads TGTGCCAGCAGCTTAGGTCCCTCCTACGAGCAGTACTTC. Its protein product is CASSLGPSYEQYF. Variable domain in full (rest from reference TRBV7-9 and TRBJ2-7): DTGVSQNPRHKITKRGQNVTFRCDPISEHNRLYWYRQTLGQGPEFLTYFQNEAQLEKSRLLSDRFSAERPKGSFSTLEIQRTEQGDSAMYLCASSLGPSYEQYFGPGTRLTVT.